The clone carrying this TCR beta chain was seen a handful of times. Its target is unknown. Using immunoSEQ multiplex PCR, the repertoire was profiled, and TCRdb retains in-frame clones only, with some absent. The repertoire holds 95,000 to 150,000 clones, with around nine tenths as singletons. The data belong to a study of T cell responses to AZD1222 COVID-19 vaccine. Study observations and caveats: After two AZD1222 doses, spike-specific TCR breadth and depth rose versus day 0.

The germline V gene has CDR1 MNHEY and CDR2 SVGAGI. The CDR3 spans 14 residues. After removal of 6 bases from V and 2 bases from J, the junction contained 3 bases not matched to a gene. The V and J genes are TRBV6-5 and TRBJ1-4, with 7 bases matching TRBD1. The input for sequencing was peripheral blood, taken on day 0 of AZD1222 vaccination. The source of this sequence is an adult in good health. The CDR3 here is CASRAGQTNEKLFF. CDR3 bases: TGTGCCAGCAGAGCGGGACAGACTAATGAAAAACTGTTTTTT.